Listed below are T cell receptor beta chains from one sample, sequenced in a study of cytomegalovirus exposure and HLA in healthy donors. Sequencing used immunoSEQ multiplex PCR; TCRdb keeps in-frame clones, though not all of them. Of some 140,000 clones listed, 70% to 85% are singletons. The source material was PBMCs. The receptors derive from a woman aged 45-59 years in good health and CMV-seropositive. CDR3s include the opening cysteine and the closing phenylalanine or tryptophan. Fields, in order: V gene, J gene, D gene, CDR3 length, clone size, CDR3 protein, CDR3 DNA. A D gene is named only where the DNA matches it firmly. Rows give clone size only sometimes, using once, few, many, or a class for an expanded clone.

>TRBV27|TRBJ2-3|-|18|few
CASSLYPTEADSTDTQYF
TGTGCCAGCAGTTTATATCCTACGGAGGCGGATTCCACAGATACGCAGTATTTT
>TRBV30|TRBJ1-1|-|13|-
CAWSRSGNTEAFF
TGTGCCTGGTCAAGGTCGGGGAACACTGAAGCTTTCTTT
>TRBV25-1|TRBJ1-6|-|13|-
CASSGTGYSPLHF
TGTGCCAGCAGTGGTACAGGGTATTCACCCCTCCACTTT
>TRBV4-2|TRBJ2-7|TRBD1|16|-
CASSPSGTGVSYEQYF
TGTGCCAGCAGCCCTTCTGGGACAGGGGTGTCCTACGAGCAGTACTTC
>TRBV2|TRBJ2-1|-|15|-
CASRRGTNLYNEQFF
TGTGCCAGCAGGAGGGGGACAAACCTTTACAATGAGCAGTTCTTC
>TRBV7-9|TRBJ2-3|-|16|-
CASSSRGGRDPDTQYF
TGTGCCAGCAGCTCGAGGGGGGGACGGGATCCAGATACGCAGTATTTT
>TRBV15|TRBJ1-5|TRBD1|15|-
CATSGEQGGDQPQHF
TGTGCCACCAGCGGAGAACAGGGGGGAGATCAGCCCCAGCATTTT
>TRBV7-3|TRBJ2-7|-|15|-
CASSLNPAGNNEQYF
TGTGCCAGCAGCTTAAATCCAGCAGGGAACAACGAGCAGTACTTC
>TRBV19|TRBJ2-1|TRBD1|14|-
CASSTGQGHHEQFF
TGTGCCAGTAGTACGGGACAGGGTCATCATGAGCAGTTCTTC
>TRBV19|TRBJ1-4|TRBD1|14|-
CASSRDREFEKLFF
TGTGCCAGTAGTAGGGACAGAGAGTTTGAAAAACTGTTTTTT
>TRBV29-1|TRBJ1-4|TRBD1|13|-
CSVCTTTGGELFF
TGCAGCGTTTGTACTACTACAGGGGGGGAACTGTTTTTT
>TRBV6-1|TRBJ2-2|-|15|-
CASSSPSRDTGELFF
TGTGCCAGCAGCTCCCCAAGCAGGGACACCGGGGAGCTGTTTTTT
>TRBV2|TRBJ2-1|TRBD2|14|-
CASSTSGGYNEQFF
TGTGCCAGCAGTACTAGCGGGGGCTACAATGAGCAGTTCTTC
>TRBV11-1|TRBJ1-4|TRBD1|14|few
CASSRTGEDEKLFF
TGTGCCAGCAGCCGGACAGGGGAGGATGAAAAACTGTTTTTT
>TRBV4-2|TRBJ1-2|TRBD1|14|-
CASSPGTDVLSYTF
TGTGCCAGCAGCCCCGGGACAGACGTTTTGAGCTACACCTTC
>TRBV18|TRBJ1-2|TRBD1|17|-
CASSPVGGQGTLYGYTF
TGTGCCAGCTCACCGGTAGGGGGACAGGGGACTTTGTATGGCTACACCTTC
>TRBV29-1|TRBJ2-7|-|14|-
CSVEDLNRGGKQYF
TGCAGCGTTGAAGATCTAAACAGGGGGGGGAAGCAGTACTTC
>TRBV2|TRBJ2-4|-|15|-
CASRGDLFGENIQYF
TGTGCCAGCAGGGGAGACCTATTCGGGGAAAACATTCAGTACTTC
>TRBV10-3|TRBJ1-2|-|12|-
CAISEEGDGYTF
TGTGCCATCAGTGAGGAGGGGGACGGCTACACCTTC
>TRBV7-6|TRBJ1-2|-|13|-
CASSQSQQGGYTF
TGTGCCAGCAGCCAAAGCCAACAGGGTGGCTACACCTTC
>TRBV7-8|TRBJ1-6|TRBD1|14|-
CASSSTGGNSPLHF
TGTGCCAGCAGCTCGACAGGGGGGAATTCACCCCTCCACTTT
>TRBV5-1|TRBJ1-1|TRBD1|15|-
CTSSPRTGFGTEAFF
TGCACCAGCAGCCCAAGGACAGGTTTTGGGACTGAAGCTTTCTTT
>TRBV7-2|TRBJ1-4|-|14|-
CASSLGGDNEKLFF
TGTGCCAGCAGCTTAGGGGGCGATAATGAAAAACTGTTTTTT
>TRBV6-1|TRBJ1-2|-|13|-
CASQQGEPNGYTF
TGTGCCAGTCAACAGGGCGAACCAAATGGCTACACCTTC
>TRBV4-3|TRBJ2-1|-|14|-
CASSQGWQSNEQFF
TGCGCCAGCAGCCAAGGGTGGCAGTCCAATGAGCAGTTCTTC
>TRBV4-1|TRBJ2-1|TRBD2|18|-
CASSQAGLDGLGVQEQFF
TGCGCCAGCAGCCAAGCCGGCCTCGACGGACTAGGAGTGCAGGAGCAGTTCTTC
>TRBV7-9|TRBJ1-2|TRBD1|14|-
CASSLDTGGAGYTF
TGTGCCAGCAGCTTAGACACAGGGGGTGCTGGCTACACCTTC
>TRBV19|TRBJ2-7|-|13|-
CASTPWAGAEQYF
TGTGCCAGTACCCCTTGGGCAGGGGCCGAGCAGTACTTC
>TRBV12-5|TRBJ1-1|TRBD1|15|-
CASGSSGTVGAEAFF
TGTGCTAGTGGTTCGTCCGGGACAGTGGGGGCTGAAGCTTTCTTT
>TRBV5-4|TRBJ2-3|TRBD2|16|-
CASSLVSGGAGDTQYF
TGTGCCAGCAGCTTGGTGTCGGGGGGGGCCGGGGATACGCAGTATTTT
>TRBV7-3|TRBJ2-1|-|14|-
CASSLTGAGNEQFF
TGTGCCAGCAGCTTAACTGGGGCGGGGAATGAGCAGTTCTTC
>TRBV5-1|TRBJ2-1|TRBD2|13|-
CASSFLGGNEQFF
TGCGCCAGCAGCTTTTTGGGGGGGAATGAGCAGTTCTTC
>TRBV5-1|TRBJ2-2|-|14|-
CASSSQGNTGELFF
TGCGCCAGCAGCTCACAGGGGAACACCGGGGAGCTGTTTTTT
>TRBV2|TRBJ2-5|TRBD2|19|-
CASSDGLAGGLRGQETQYF
TGTGCCAGCAGTGACGGACTAGCGGGGGGCCTTAGGGGACAAGAGACCCAGTACTTC
>TRBV28|TRBJ1-6|-|12|once
CASRLSGSPLHF
TGTGCCAGCAGACTGTCAGGTTCACCCCTCCACTTT
>TRBV19|TRBJ1-3|-|15|-
CASKDSSYSGNTIYF
TGTGCCAGTAAGGACAGCTCTTACTCTGGAAACACCATATATTTT
>TRBV18|TRBJ1-3|-|16|-
CASSPTATDSGNTIYF
TGTGCCAGCTCACCCACCGCTACCGACTCTGGAAACACCATATATTTT
>TRBV7-9|TRBJ2-7|TRBD1|13|-
CASNPTGAHEQYF
TGTGCCAGCAACCCGACAGGGGCCCACGAGCAGTACTTC
>TRBV5-1|TRBJ2-7|TRBD2|17|-
CASRPSGNVERWDEQYF
TGCGCCAGCAGGCCTAGCGGAAACGTTGAAAGGTGGGACGAGCAGTACTTC
>TRBV27|TRBJ2-5|TRBD1|13|-
CASRGQGKETQYF
TGTGCCAGCCGTGGACAGGGGAAAGAGACCCAGTACTTC